The 13 T cell receptor beta chains given below trace back to one sample, sequenced in a study of response to subunit inactivated influenza vaccine. TCRdb redid the calling of the RT-PCR reads with MiXCR, one entry per CDR3 protein. This table has 590,000 or so distinct CDR3 sequences, around 15% appearing once. This material consisted of PBMCs from blood, taken about 14 days before vaccination. These receptors were taken from a man aged 50-59 years who received an inactivated influenza vaccine.

V gene TRBV12-3 or TRBV12-4 combines with J gene TRBJ2-3; 12 nucleotides align to TRBD1. CDR3 length: 17 residues. With 1 base clipped from V and 3 bases from J, the junction kept 5 bases outside the gene matches. The CDR3 DNA sequence: TGTGCCAGCAGTTTAGTGGGACAGGGGGCAGGGACAGATACGCAGTATTTT. It encodes CASSLVGQGAGTDTQYF.

This chain links TRBV11-1 with TRBJ2-7, with 7 bases aligning to TRBD1. Germline V gives CDR1 SGHAT, CDR2 FQDESV (reference sequence). With 2 bases clipped from V and 0 bases from J, the junction kept 4 bases outside the gene matches. The CDR3 is made up of 15 amino acids. CDR3 sequence (DNA): TGTGCCAGCAGCTTACCCGGGACAGTCTCCTACGAGCAGTACTTC. Translation: CASSLPGTVSYEQYF.

The J gene is TRBJ2-7, the V gene TRBV7-6; 12 positions agree with TRBD2. This CDR3 spans 19 amino acids. Germline lookup yields CDR1 SGHVS and CDR2 FNYEAQ. The V gene end was trimmed by 2 bases and the J gene end by 2 bases; junction bases not matched to a gene: 13. This chain's CDR3 is CASSLPSTSGSMGPYEQYF. The DNA of the CDR3 is TGTGCCAGCAGCTTACCGTCGACTAGCGGGAGCATGGGGCCCTACGAGCAGTACTTC.

The genes are TRBV11-2 and TRBJ2-2; TRBD1 might be the D (6 bases). Trimming removed 1 base from V and 4 bases from J, with 19 bases in between. The CDR3 totals 18 residues. Germline loops: CDR1 SGHAT, CDR2 FQNNGV. The CDR3 nucleotides read TGTGCCAGCAGCTTAGGCGGCAGGGGAGTCCGGACCACCGGGGAGCTGTTTTTT. It codes for CASSLGGRGVRTTGELFF.

The chain joins TRBV7-8 to TRBJ2-3; 7 bases match TRBD1. V was pared by 1 base and J by 2 bases, with 12 bases of the junction left unmatched. Germline V gives CDR1 SGHVS, CDR2 FQNEAQ. The CDR3 covers 18 residues. DNA for the CDR3: TGTGCCAGCAGCTTAGTTTGGGGAGAGGGACAGTTCACAGATACGCAGTATTTT. It encodes CASSLVWGEGQFTDTQYF.

This clonotype turned up a few times. The chain employs TRBV7-9 and TRBJ2-5, with D possibly matching TRBD1 (5 bases). The germline V gene has CDR1 SEHNR and CDR2 FQNEAQ (reference sequence). CDR3 length: 15 residues. The ends were cut back, 3 bases at V and 1 base at J, with 12 bases in the middle. The CDR3 nucleotides are TGTGCCAGCAGCTTGACAGCCGTAAGCCAAGAGACCCAGTACTTC. It is translated as CASSLTAVSQETQYF.

This clonotype occurred many times. The rearrangement uses TRBV29-1 and TRBJ1-4, with D perhaps TRBD1 (6 bases). Germline lookup yields CDR1 SQVTM and CDR2 ANQGSEA. This CDR3 is 13 amino acids long. V lost 6 bases to trimming and J lost 13 bases, with 21 bases between them. The CDR3 loop reads CSVLRDLGGGLFF. The CDR3 nucleotides read TGCAGCGTCCTCCGGGACCTTGGGGGCGGACTGTTTTTT.

This rearrangement joins TRBV25-1 to TRBJ2-1; D is possibly TRBD2 (6 bases). CDR1 MGHDK and CDR2 SYGVNS come from the germline V gene. V shed 5 bases and J shed 6 bases, with 8 bases lying between them. The CDR3 loop spans 12 amino acids. As DNA, the CDR3 is TGTGCCAGCAGTTTCGGGAGCAATGAGCAGTTCTTC. Translating it yields CASSFGSNEQFF.

This clonotype was counted ten times or more. This chain connects TRBV18 to TRBJ2-5; the match to TRBD2 covers 8 bases. Germline loops: CDR1 KGHSH, CDR2 LQKENI. The CDR3 has 16 residues. The J segment lost 2 bases and the V segment lost 4 bases, leaving 9 bases of the junction unmatched. The CDR3 DNA reads TGTGCCAGCTCACTTGCCGCGACTAGCGTACAAGAGACCCAGTACTTC. Its protein is CASSLAATSVQETQYF. Filled out from reference TRBV18 and TRBJ2-5, the complete variable domain reads NAGVMQNPRHLVRRRGQEARLRCSPMKGHSHVYWYRQLPEEGLKFMVYLQKENIIDESGMPKERFSAEFPKEGPSILRIQQVVRGDSAAYFCASSLAATSVQETQYFGPGTRLLVL.

The V call is TRBV7-9, the J call TRBJ2-5, with 7 bases lining up with TRBD1. CDR1 is SEHNR, CDR2 FQNEAQ, per germline (reference sequence). The CDR3 is 15 amino acids. The V segment lost 6 bases and the J segment 3 bases; nucleotides outside the gene matches: 10. The CDR3 DNA is TGTGCCAGCAGTCCCGCAGGGGGTGTCAAAGAGACCCAGTACTTC. It yields the protein CASSPAGGVKETQYF.

At least ten counts were recorded for this clonotype. The chain carries TRBV6-5 and TRBJ1-4; tentative D call: TRBD1 (6 bases). Germline CDR1 MNHEY, CDR2 SVGAGI. V was trimmed by 4 bases and J by 6 bases, leaving 12 bases between them. CDR3 length: 14 amino acids. CDR3 DNA: TGTGCCAGCAGTTTGGGGGCTAGCCATGAAAAACTGTTTTTT. Its translation: CASSLGASHEKLFF.

The gene calls are TRBV29-1 and TRBJ2-5, with D hard to call. The CDR3 runs to 11 residues. Germline lookup yields CDR1 SQVTM and CDR2 ANQGSEA. Trimming cost V 3 bases and J 5 bases, with 7 bases left between them. CDR3 DNA sequence: TGCAGCGTTGAGCGCGTCGAGACCCAGTACTTC. Residues: CSVERVETQYF.

This clonotype was counted ten times or more. The V call is TRBV20-1, the J call TRBJ2-6, with D perhaps matching TRBD1 or TRBD2 (5 bases each). Germline CDR1 and CDR2: DFQATT and SNEGSKA (reference sequence). The CDR3 length is 17 residues. DNA for the CDR3: TGCAGCGTCGGTCTCGGGACGGCATTCTCTGGGGCCAACGTCCTGACTTTC. It is translated as CSVGLGTAFSGANVLTF.